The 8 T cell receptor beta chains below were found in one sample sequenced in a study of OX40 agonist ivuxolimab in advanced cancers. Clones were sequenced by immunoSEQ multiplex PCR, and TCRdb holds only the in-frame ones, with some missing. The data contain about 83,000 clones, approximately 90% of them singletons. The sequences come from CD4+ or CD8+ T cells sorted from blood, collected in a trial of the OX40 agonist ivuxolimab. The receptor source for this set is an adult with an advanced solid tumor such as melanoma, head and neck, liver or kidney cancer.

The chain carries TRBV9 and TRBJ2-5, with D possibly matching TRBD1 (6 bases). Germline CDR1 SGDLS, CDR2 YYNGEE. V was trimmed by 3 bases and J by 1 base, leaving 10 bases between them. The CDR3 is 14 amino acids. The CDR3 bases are TGTGCCAGCAGCGCCGAGGGGGTCCAAGAGACCCAGTACTTC. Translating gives CASSAEGVQETQYF.

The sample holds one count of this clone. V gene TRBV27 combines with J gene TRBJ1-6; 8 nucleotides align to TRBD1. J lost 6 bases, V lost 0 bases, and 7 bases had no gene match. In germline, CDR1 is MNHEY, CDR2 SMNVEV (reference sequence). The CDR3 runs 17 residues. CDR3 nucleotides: TGTGCCAGCAGTTTATCTAGGCAGGGGGCTAGTAATTCACCCCTCCACTTT. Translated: CASSLSRQGASNSPLHF.

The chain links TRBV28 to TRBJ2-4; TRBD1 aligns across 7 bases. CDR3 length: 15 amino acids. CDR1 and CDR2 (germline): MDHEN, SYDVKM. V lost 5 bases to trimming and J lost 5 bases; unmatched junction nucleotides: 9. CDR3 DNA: TGTGCCAGCAGTCCGACGGACAGGCAAGAAAACATTCAGTACTTC. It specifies CASSPTDRQENIQYF.

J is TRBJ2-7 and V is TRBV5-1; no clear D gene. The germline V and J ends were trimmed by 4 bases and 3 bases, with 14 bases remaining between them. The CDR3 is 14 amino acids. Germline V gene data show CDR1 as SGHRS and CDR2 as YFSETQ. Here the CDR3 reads CASSDGPENYEQYF. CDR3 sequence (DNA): TGCGCCAGCAGCGACGGCCCAGAGAACTACGAGCAGTACTTC. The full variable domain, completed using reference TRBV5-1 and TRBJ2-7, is KAGVTQTPRYLIKTRGQQVTLSCSPISGHRSVSWYQQTPGQGLQFLFEYFSETQRNKGNFPGRFSGRQFSNSRSEMNVSTLELGDSALYLCASSDGPENYEQYFGPGTRLTVT.

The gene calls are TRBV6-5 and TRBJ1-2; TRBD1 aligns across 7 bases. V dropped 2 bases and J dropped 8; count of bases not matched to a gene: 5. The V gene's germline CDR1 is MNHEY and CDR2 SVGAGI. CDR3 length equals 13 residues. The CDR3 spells CASSYETGRGYTF. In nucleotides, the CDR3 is TGTGCCAGCAGTTACGAGACAGGGAGAGGCTACACCTTC.

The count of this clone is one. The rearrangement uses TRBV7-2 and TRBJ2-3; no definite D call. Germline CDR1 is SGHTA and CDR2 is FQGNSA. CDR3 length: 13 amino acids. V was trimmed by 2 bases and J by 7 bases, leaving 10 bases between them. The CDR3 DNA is TGTGCCAGCAGCTTAACGGGCACCAATACGCAGTATTTT. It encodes CASSLTGTNTQYF.

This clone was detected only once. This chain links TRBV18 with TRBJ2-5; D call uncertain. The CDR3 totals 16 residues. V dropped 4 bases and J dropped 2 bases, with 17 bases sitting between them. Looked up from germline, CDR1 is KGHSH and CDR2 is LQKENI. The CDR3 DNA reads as TGTGCCAGCTCACGTGCTAGGGATCCCTCACAAGAGACCCAGTACTTC. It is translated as CASSRARDPSQETQYF. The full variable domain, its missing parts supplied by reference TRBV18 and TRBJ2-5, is NAGVMQNPRHLVRRRGQEARLRCSPMKGHSHVYWYRQLPEEGLKFMVYLQKENIIDESGMPKERFSAEFPKEGPSILRIQQVVRGDSAAYFCASSRARDPSQETQYFGPGTRLLVL.

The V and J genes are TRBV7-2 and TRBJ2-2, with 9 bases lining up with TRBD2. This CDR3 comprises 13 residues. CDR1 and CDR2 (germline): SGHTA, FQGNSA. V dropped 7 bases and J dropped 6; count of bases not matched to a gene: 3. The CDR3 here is CASIAGVAGELFF. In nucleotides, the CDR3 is TGTGCCAGCATAGCGGGAGTTGCCGGGGAGCTGTTTTTT.